Each of the 24 T cell receptor beta chains below was sequenced from the same sample in a study of blood T cell repertoires in COVID-19. Some clones are missing from TCRdb's copy, which holds only in-frame ones; the method was immunoSEQ multiplex PCR. Counted here are approximately 190,000 clones, under 90% occurring once; the ten biggest clones make up about an eighth. The sequencing sample was made of peripheral blood. These receptors all stem from a young man with active or convalescent COVID-19.

This rearrangement joins TRBV19 to TRBJ1-2; 8 bases line up with TRBD1. Germline V gene lookup returns CDR1 LNHDA and CDR2 SQIVND (reference sequence). The CDR3 consists of 15 residues. With V trimmed by 1 base and J by 4 bases, 5 bases remained unmatched. The CDR3 DNA reads TGTGCCAGTAGTATAGGTGGACAGGGAGTCTATGGCTACACCTTC. This codes for CASSIGGQGVYGYTF. Supplemented by reference TRBV19 and TRBJ1-2, the full variable domain reads DGGITQSPKYLFRKEGQNVTLSCEQNLNHDAMYWYRQDPGQGLRLIYYSQIVNDFQKGDIAEGYSVSREKKESFPLTVTSAQKNPTAFYLCASSIGGQGVYGYTFGSGTRLTVV.

Only a few counts were recorded for this clone. V and J are TRBV29-1 and TRBJ1-2, with TRBD1 matching 7 bases. This CDR3 spans 11 amino acids. Trimming took 7 bases from V and 4 from J; bases not matched to a gene: 3. The germline V gene has CDR1 SQVTM and CDR2 ANQGSEA. CDR3 in amino acids: CSAGTAYGYTF. The CDR3 DNA follows: TGCAGCGCCGGGACAGCCTATGGCTACACCTTC. The whole variable domain, filled in from reference TRBV29-1 and TRBJ1-2, reads SAVISQKPSRDICQRGTSLTIQCQVDSQVTMMFWYRQQPGQSLTLIATANQGSEATYESGFVIDKFPISRPNLTFSTLTVSNMSPEDSSIYLCSAGTAYGYTFGSGTRLTVV.

The V and J genes are TRBV6-5 and TRBJ2-3; TRBD2 matches 10 bases. The V gene's germline CDR1 is MNHEY and CDR2 SVGAGI. With 8 bases clipped from V and 5 bases from J, the junction kept 7 bases outside the gene matches. The CDR3 covers 14 residues. The CDR3 loop reads CASGSGGAGDTQYF. DNA for the CDR3: TGTGCCAGCGGGAGCGGGGGGGCAGGAGATACGCAGTATTTT.

CDR3 sequence: CASSFGTYHTGELFF. The CDR3 DNA reads TGTGCCAGCAGCTTCGGGACTTACCACACCGGGGAGCTGTTTTTT. The V and J genes are TRBV5-6 and TRBJ2-2, with D perhaps TRBD2 (6 bases). V was pared by 2 bases and J by 3 bases, with 11 bases between. Germline lookup yields CDR1 SGHDT and CDR2 YYEEEE. The CDR3 is 15 amino acids.

V and J are TRBV25-1 and TRBJ1-6, with D uncertain. V was shortened by 8 bases and J by 7 bases, with 18 bases between the two germline ends. Germline V gives CDR1 MGHDK, CDR2 SYGVNS. The CDR3 is 15 residues long. CDR3 nucleotide sequence: TGTGCCAGCCAGGTTGCAGCAACTTGGAATTCACCCCTCCACTTT. Residues: CASQVAATWNSPLHF.

This clone was counted once. The CDR3 bases are TGTGCCAGCAGTGATTGGCGGGGGGTTAACAATGAGCAGTTCTTC. Protein: CASSDWRGVNNEQFF. The chain is built from TRBV2 and TRBJ2-1, with 8 nucleotides matching TRBD2. The CDR3 sequence is 15 residues long. Unmatched junction bases numbered 6, after V lost 3 bases and J lost 5 bases. The germline CDR1 and CDR2 sequences are SNHLY and FYNNEI.

The rearrangement joins TRBV15 to TRBJ2-7; unclear D gene. Trimming took off 0 bases at V and 4 bases at J, with 4 bases between the two ends. This CDR3 has 12 residues. Germline lookup yields CDR1 LNHNV and CDR2 YYDKDF (reference sequence). CDR3 region: CATSRDSYEQYF. The CDR3 DNA reads TGTGCCACCAGCAGAGACAGTTACGAGCAGTACTTC.

This rearrangement joins TRBV5-5 to TRBJ2-5; 8 bases line up with TRBD2. The CDR3 contains 15 residues. Germline CDR1 reads SGHKS; CDR2 reads YYEKEE (reference sequence). Unmatched junction bases numbered 6, after V lost 2 bases and J lost 3 bases. Here the CDR3 reads CASSFRDGGEETQYF. CDR3 sequence (DNA): TGTGCCAGCAGCTTCCGGGACGGGGGGGAAGAGACCCAGTACTTC. Full variable domain (remainder filled in from reference TRBV5-5 and TRBJ2-5): DAGVTQSPTHLIKTRGQQVTLRCSPISGHKSVSWYQQVLGQGPQFIFQYYEKEERGRGNFPDRFSARQFPNYSSELNVNALLLGDSALYLCASSFRDGGEETQYFGPGTRLLVL.

This chain joins TRBV7-3 and TRBJ1-6; 9 positions match TRBD1. CDR3 length: 15 residues. CDR1 is SGHTA, CDR2 FQGTGA, per germline. V gave up 4 bases and J gave up 6 bases; unmatched junction bases: 4. The CDR3: CASSSTGGGNSPLHF. CDR3 coding DNA: TGTGCCAGCAGCTCCACAGGGGGCGGTAATTCACCCCTCCACTTT. The full variable domain, completed using reference TRBV7-3 and TRBJ1-6, is GAGVSQTPSNKVTEKGKYVELRCDPISGHTALYWYRQSLGQGPEFLIYFQGTGAADDSGLPNDRFFAVRPEGSVSTLKIQRTERGDSAVYLCASSSTGGGNSPLHFGNGTRLTVT.

This clone has more than one count but fewer than ten. The CDR3 DNA is TGTGCCAGCAGCGTTAGCGGGGGGGCAAATGAGCAGTTCTTC. Translating gives CASSVSGGANEQFF. The rearrangement links TRBV9 to TRBJ2-1; 11 bases align to TRBD2. Germline V gene lookup returns CDR1 SGDLS and CDR2 YYNGEE. The CDR3 is made up of 14 amino acids. After removal of 2 bases from V and 7 bases from J, the junction contained 2 bases not matched to a gene.

The chain carries TRBV7-6 and TRBJ1-2; 7 bases map to TRBD1. CDR1 and CDR2 from the germline V gene are SGHVS and FNYEAQ. The CDR3 has 20 residues. The J segment lost 6 bases and the V segment lost 5 bases, leaving 27 bases of the junction unmatched. CDR3 residues: CASSPLFQGARQGENNGYTF. CDR3 DNA sequence: TGTGCCAGCAGCCCACTTTTCCAAGGCGCGCGACAGGGCGAGAACAATGGCTACACCTTC.

The rearrangement uses TRBV30 and TRBJ1-6; 7 bases match TRBD1. There are 17 residues in the CDR3. CDR1 is GTSNPN, CDR2 SVGIG, per germline (reference sequence). V was pared by 5 bases and J by 1 base, with 11 bases of the junction left unmatched. The CDR3 DNA is TGTGCCTGGGAAACAGGGGCAGGGGCGTCCTATAATTCACCCCTCCACTTT. This codes for CAWETGAGASYNSPLHF.

V and J are TRBV25-1 and TRBJ2-7; 9 bases map to TRBD2. The CDR3 contains 15 residues. The ends lost 2 bases at V and 7 bases at J; junction bases unmatched: 9. Germline-derived CDR1 and CDR2 are MGHDK and SYGVNS. CDR3 residues: CASSEGTSRRGEQYF. CDR3 in DNA: TGTGCCAGCAGTGAAGGGACTAGCAGGCGCGGGGAGCAGTACTTC.

The chain links TRBV3-1 (or the pseudogene TRBV3-2) to TRBJ1-2; D is unclear. The CDR3 has 14 amino acids. The V end lost 0 bases, the J end lost 1 base, and 6 bases lay between the germline ends. The germline gives CDR1 LGHDT, CDR2 YNNKEL (reference sequence). The CDR3 protein is CASSQDRGNYGYTF. The DNA of the CDR3 is TGTGCCAGCAGCCAAGATCGAGGTAACTATGGCTACACCTTC.

The V and J genes are TRBV19 and TRBJ1-5; D is ambiguous. Germline loops: CDR1 LNHDA, CDR2 SQIVND (reference sequence). The V and J ends lost 1 base and 1 base respectively, with 5 bases between them. There are 14 residues in the CDR3. The CDR3 nucleotides are TGTGCCAGTAGTATAGCAGGCAGCAATCAGCCCCAGCATTTT. This gives the protein CASSIAGSNQPQHF.

V usage is TRBV24-1 and J usage is TRBJ2-3; perhaps TRBD1 as D (5 bases). This CDR3 is 14 amino acids long. Trimming stripped 5 bases from V and 6 bases from J, with 14 bases between. Germline V CDR1 and CDR2: KGHDR, SFDVKD. The CDR3 DNA follows: TGTGCCACCAGTGGGCCAGGGAATCGGGATACGCAGTATTTT. Amino acids: CATSGPGNRDTQYF.

The chain couples TRBV6-5 to TRBJ1-2; maybe TRBD1 (5 bases). The germline V and J ends were trimmed by 8 bases and 5 bases, with 21 bases remaining between them. The CDR3 spans 15 residues. Germline V CDR1 and CDR2: MNHEY, SVGAGI. In nucleotides, the CDR3 is TGTGCCAGCCTCCCCCGAGACACAGGCCGGTATGGCTACACCTTC. This translates into CASLPRDTGRYGYTF.

This chain uses TRBV28 with TRBJ1-4, with a weak D call TRBD1 (5 bases). V was shortened by 5 bases and J by 0 bases, with 7 bases between the two germline ends. CDR3 length: 14 residues. Per germline, CDR1 MDHEN and CDR2 SYDVKM. CDR3 residues: CASSPTATNEKLFF. The CDR3 DNA follows: TGTGCCAGCAGTCCGACAGCAACTAATGAAAAACTGTTTTTT. The full variable domain, its missing parts supplied by reference TRBV28 and TRBJ1-4, is DVKVTQSSRYLVKRTGEKVFLECVQDMDHENMFWYRQDPGLGLRLIYFSYDVKMKEKGDIPEGYSVSREKKERFSLILESASTNQTSMYLCASSPTATNEKLFFGSGTQLSVL.

Regarding this clone: Distinct nucleotide sequences in the sample also encode this CDR3. The rearrangement links TRBV7-2 to TRBJ1-2, with 9 bases that match TRBD1. Unmatched junction bases numbered 3, after V lost 4 bases and J lost 6 bases. The CDR3 length is 13 residues. Germline V gene data show CDR1 as SGHTA and CDR2 as FQGNSA. CDR3 sequence (DNA): TGTGCCAGCAGCTCCCGGGACAGGGATGGCTACACCTTC. Translation gives CASSSRDRDGYTF.

This clone was counted a single time. Here the CDR3 reads CASAPGLAGGKNIQYF. The CDR3 DNA reads TGTGCCAGCGCCCCGGGACTAGCGGGGGGTAAAAACATTCAGTACTTC. V is TRBV9 and J is TRBJ2-4; 15 nucleotides line up with TRBD2. The CDR3 sequence is 16 residues long. V lost 7 bases to trimming and J lost 4 bases; unmatched junction nucleotides: 6. Germline V lookup: CDR1 SGDLS, CDR2 YYNGEE.

The chain combines TRBV11-2 with TRBJ2-7, with TRBD1 matching 9 bases. Trimming removed 3 bases from V and 3 bases from J; junction bases left unmatched: 3. CDR1 is SGHAT, CDR2 FQNNGV, per germline. The CDR3 contains 14 residues. Written as DNA, the CDR3 is TGTGCCAGCAGCTTCGGGACAGGGAGCTACGAGCAGTACGTC. Protein: CASSFGTGSYEQYV.

The CDR3 sequence: CASSSTVVRGYTF. As DNA, the CDR3 is TGTGCCAGCAGTTCGACAGTCGTGCGAGGCTACACCTTC. This chain joins TRBV28 and TRBJ1-2, with D possibly being TRBD1 (5 bases). The CDR3 sequence is 13 residues long. V dropped 4 bases and J dropped 8 bases, with 14 bases sitting between them. Germline V lookup: CDR1 MDHEN, CDR2 SYDVKM.

The J gene is TRBJ2-1, the V gene TRBV5-1, with 10 bases matching TRBD1. Germline V gene data show CDR1 as SGHRS and CDR2 as YFSETQ. The CDR3 consists of 17 residues. V shed 0 bases, J shed 6 bases, and the junction held 9 bases outside the gene matches. The CDR3 DNA sequence: TGCGCCAGCAGCTTGGATGGGGACAGGGGCCGGATCAATGAGCAGTTCTTC. Its protein is CASSLDGDRGRINEQFF.

This chain connects TRBV28 to TRBJ2-3; 9 bases match TRBD1. Germline V lookup: CDR1 MDHEN, CDR2 SYDVKM. CDR3 length equals 15 residues. V lost 7 bases and J lost 4; bases outside the gene matches: 9. DNA of the CDR3: TGTGCCAGCACCTCAGGACAGGGGTTAGCAGATACGCAGTATTTT. It is translated as CASTSGQGLADTQYF.